These 3 T cell receptor beta chains were sequenced from one sample in a study of lymphopenia after photon versus proton radiotherapy. Clones were read by immunoSEQ multiplex PCR, and TCRdb kept only the in-frame ones, dropping some. The table has approximately 66,000 clones, around 88% seen once. The specimen comprised peripheral blood, sampled from a patient treated with photon-based radiotherapy. The receptors were gathered from a man aged 40-55 years with gastric cancer.

This chain links TRBV5-1 with TRBJ2-6; D might be TRBD1 (5 bases). V shed 4 bases and J shed 1 base, with 9 bases lying between them. Germline CDR1 reads SGHRS; CDR2 reads YFSETQ. This CDR3 comprises 15 residues. The CDR3 reads CASSQGGSGANVLTF. The CDR3 nucleotides are TGCGCCAGCAGCCAGGGTGGGTCTGGGGCCAACGTCCTGACTTTC.

The chain employs TRBV19 and TRBJ1-4; the D is unclear. This CDR3 is built from 14 residues. V gave up 8 bases and J gave up 7 bases, with 17 bases separating them. Germline CDR1 LNHDA, CDR2 SQIVND (reference sequence). The CDR3 DNA reads as TGTGCCAGTTCGCGGCTGGCAGGCTCTGAAAAACTGTTTTTT. Translating it yields CASSRLAGSEKLFF.

This clone showed up just once. The V and J genes are TRBV7-9 and TRBJ1-6; tentatively, D is TRBD1 (6 bases). Per germline, CDR1 SEHNR and CDR2 FQNEAQ (reference sequence). The CDR3 sequence is 15 residues long. V was trimmed by 2 bases and J by 7 bases, leaving 12 bases between them. CDR3 coding DNA: TGTGCCAGCAGCTTACAGGACAGCAAAAATTCACCCCTCCACTTT. Translated, it gives CASSLQDSKNSPLHF.